The rows below give T cell receptor beta chains drawn from one sample of a study of B cell selection in AIRE deficiency. This table comes from immunoSEQ multiplex PCR, and its TCRdb copy is limited to in-frame clones, with some not included. The sample has tens of thousands of clones, almost 97% seen once. The sequenced sample consisted of conventional CD4+ T cells sorted from PBMCs. The receptors derive from a human donor with AIRE deficiency. Each CDR3 is given with its conserved first and last residue. D genes are given only for firm matches. The listing skips clone size in some rows; elsewhere it reads once, few, many or a size class.

d_call cdr3_length clone_size j_call v_call cdr3_nt cdr3_aa
. 15 . TRBJ1-1 TRBV6-1 TGTGCCAGCACCAAGCTAGGGCAACCGAACACTGAAGCTTTCTTT CASTKLGQPNTEAFF
. 15 . TRBJ2-7 TRBV6-6 TGTGCCAGCAGAAGTAGTGGGTACTTACTTTACGAGCAGTACTTC CASRSSGYLLYEQYF
. 14 . TRBJ1-2 TRBV9 TGTGCCAGCAGCTGGGGGAGGCGAGACTATGGCTACACCTTC CASSWGRRDYGYTF
TRBD1 15 . TRBJ2-7 TRBV28 TGTGCCAGCATTTCCAACCCGACAGGGACCTACGAGCAGTACTTC CASISNPTGTYEQYF
. 14 . TRBJ1-5 TRBV6-5 TGTGCCAGCAGCTGGGCGGTTCCCAATCAGCCCCAGCATTTT CASSWAVPNQPQHF
TRBD1 12 . TRBJ1-2 TRBV5-6 TGTGCCAGCAGCCCCGACAGGGACGGCTACACCTTC CASSPDRDGYTF
TRBD1 17 . TRBJ2-1 TRBV5-1 TGCGCCAGCAGCTTGAATCGGCGGACAGGGTCCTACAATGAGCAGTTCTTC CASSLNRRTGSYNEQFF
TRBD1 14 . TRBJ2-7 TRBV5-4 TGTGCCAGCAGCTCTAGGACAGGGTTACACGAGCAGTACTTC CASSSRTGLHEQYF
TRBD1 14 . TRBJ1-2 TRBV9 TGTGCCAGCAGCCCATTTGGGGACAGCTATGGCTACACCTTC CASSPFGDSYGYTF
. 13 . TRBJ1-2 TRBV7-9 TGTGCCAGCAGCGACCTAGGGGCCTATGGCTACACCTTC CASSDLGAYGYTF
. 13 . TRBJ1-2 TRBV19 TGTGCCAGTAGTATTAGCCTGTACTATGGCTACACCTTC CASSISLYYGYTF
TRBD1 14 . TRBJ2-1 TRBV5-4 TGTGCCAGCAGCTTGGTGGACAGGGCCAATGAGCAGTTCTTC CASSLVDRANEQFF
. 15 once TRBJ2-3 TRBV15 TGTGCCACCAGCAGAGTACGGAACCCCGACAATACGCAGTATTTT CATSRVRNPDNTQYF
TRBD2 20 . TRBJ2-3 TRBV4-2 TGTGCCAGCAGCCGAGGATCCGGGACTAGCGGGATTTACGTCACAGATACGCAGTATTTT CASSRGSGTSGIYVTDTQYF
. 14 once TRBJ2-1 TRBV11-3 TGTGCCAGCAGCCTCAGTACTCCCCGAGATGAGCAGTTCTTC CASSLSTPRDEQFF
. 14 . TRBJ2-7 TRBV5-6 TGTGCCAGCAGCTTGACACGAACTACCTACGAGCAGTACTTC CASSLTRTTYEQYF
TRBD1 13 . TRBJ2-7 TRBV5-1 TGCGCCAGCAGCCGGGACAGGGGCTACGAGCAGTACTTC CASSRDRGYEQYF
. 14 once TRBJ1-6 TRBV7-8 TGTGCCAGCAGCCCCGCTCGGCTAAGTTCACCCCTCCACTTT CASSPARLSSPLHF
. 13 . TRBJ2-7 TRBV18 TGTGCCAGCTCACCAGAGGGATTGGGCGAGCAGTACTTC CASSPEGLGEQYF
TRBD1 16 . TRBJ1-3 TRBV18 TGTGCCAGCTCACCTACCTCGACAGGGGCTGGAAACACCATATATTTT CASSPTSTGAGNTIYF
. 11 . TRBJ1-6 TRBV7-3 TGTGCCAGCAGCTTTTCTTCACCCCTCCACTTT CASSFSSPLHF
. 13 . TRBJ2-7 TRBV7-9 TGTGCCAGCAGCCCCCAGGACGGGTACGAGCAGTACTTC CASSPQDGYEQYF
TRBD1 15 once TRBJ1-1 TRBV11-3 TGTGCCAGCAGCTCATCGACAGGGGAAGGCACTGAAGCTTTCTTT CASSSSTGEGTEAFF
. 14 . TRBJ1-1 TRBV5-5 TGTGCCAGCAGCTTGGTGGGGGTCAGCACTGAAGCTTTCTTT CASSLVGVSTEAFF
. 14 . TRBJ1-1 TRBV5-1 TGCGCCAGCAGCTCGGGGGAGTTCAACACTGAAGCTTTCTTT CASSSGEFNTEAFF
. 12 . TRBJ1-2 TRBV11-2 TGTGCCAGCAGCTATGGGAACTATGGCTACACCTTC CASSYGNYGYTF
TRBD2 16 few TRBJ2-7 TRBV6-1 TGTGCCAGCAGTGCTGGACTAGCGGGGCCCTCCTACGAGCAGTACTTC CASSAGLAGPSYEQYF
. 13 . TRBJ2-7 TRBV5-1 TGCGCCAGCAGCTTGTGGCAGGGGAACGAGCAGTACTTC CASSLWQGNEQYF
. 15 . TRBJ2-7 TRBV11-2 TGTGCCAGCAGCTTATGGAGACAGTTTCGTTACGAGCAGTACTTC CASSLWRQFRYEQYF
. 17 once TRBJ1-4 TRBV4-1 TGCGCCAGCAGCCCCGGAGGTCGGGCAGGGATTAATGAAAAACTGTTTTTT CASSPGGRAGINEKLFF
. 18 . TRBJ1-3 TRBV9 TGTGCCAGCAGCGTAGCTCCATCTCCGGGGAGCTCTGGAAACACCATATATTTT CASSVAPSPGSSGNTIYF
TRBD1 15 . TRBJ1-1 TRBV2 TGTGCCCGACGAAACCCAGGGGGGTCGGGCACTGAAGCTTTCTTT CARRNPGGSGTEAFF
. 13 . TRBJ2-5 TRBV5-4 TGTGCCAGCAGCCCTTTGGGGGAAGAGACCCAGTACTTC CASSPLGEETQYF
. 14 . TRBJ1-2 TRBV2 TGTGCCAGCAGCGCTACGCGGGGGGCGGGAGGCTACACCTTC CASSATRGAGGYTF
. 14 . TRBJ1-2 TRBV6-5 TGTGCCAGCAGCCCCCAGGCGGTTAACTATGGCTACACCTTC CASSPQAVNYGYTF
. 16 once TRBJ2-2 TRBV7-2 TGTGCCAGCAGCTTAGAGGGACATTGGAACACCGGGGAGCTGTTTTTT CASSLEGHWNTGELFF
. 13 . TRBJ2-7 TRBV7-9 TGTGCCAGCAGCCTCGGACAGTTCTACGAGCAGTACTTC CASSLGQFYEQYF
. 13 once TRBJ1-6 TRBV5-6 TGTGCCAGCAGCCTGGGGACATATTCACCCCTCCACTTT CASSLGTYSPLHF
TRBD1 16 . TRBJ1-2 TRBV7-2 TGTGCCAGCAGCTACGGGACAGCCCAGTCTAACTATGGCTACACCTTC CASSYGTAQSNYGYTF
TRBD1 14 few TRBJ2-5 TRBV6-5 TGTGCCAGCAGTTCCGGGACAGGCCAAGAGACCCAGTACTTC CASSSGTGQETQYF
TRBD1 15 . TRBJ1-1 TRBV7-3 TGTGCCAGCAGCGTAACAGGGGGCGGGAACACTGAAGCTTTCTTT CASSVTGGGNTEAFF
. 13 . TRBJ1-2 TRBV4-2 TGTGCCAGCAGCCAAGAAGGCGCCTATGGCTACACCTTC CASSQEGAYGYTF
. 11 . TRBJ2-1 TRBV20-1 TGCAGTGCTAGATTAGGCAATGAGCAGTTCTTC CSARLGNEQFF
. 14 . TRBJ2-1 TRBV5-4 TGTGCCAGCACCATCTCCGGGTCCTACAATGAGCAGTTCTTC CASTISGSYNEQFF
. 11 . TRBJ2-5 TRBV2 TGTGCCAGCAGCCCCTACGACAGACAGTACTTC CASSPYDRQYF
TRBD1 14 . TRBJ2-7 TRBV5-1 TGCGCCAGCAGCTTGGGACAGGGGGCCTACGAGCAGTACTTC CASSLGQGAYEQYF
. 17 . TRBJ2-7 TRBV11-3 TGTGCCAGCAGCTTTTCCCGCTTAGGCTCACAGGAGTACGAGCAGTACTTC CASSFSRLGSQEYEQYF
. 15 . TRBJ2-2 TRBV5-8 TGTGCCAGCAGCGAGTCTGACCAGCGGCCCGGGGAGCTGTTTTTT CASSESDQRPGELFF
. 16 . TRBJ1-3 TRBV5-1 TGCGCCAGCAGCTCCGACAGACAGTCTCTTGGAAACACCATATATTTT CASSSDRQSLGNTIYF
. 15 once TRBJ1-1 TRBV5-1 TGCGCCAGCAGCCCCCCGCGGCAGGGGCTCACTGAAGCTTTCTTT CASSPPRQGLTEAFF
. 16 . TRBJ1-2 TRBV5-4 TGTGCCAGCAGCTTAATTCCAGGGACGGGGGTTCGTGGCTACACCTTC CASSLIPGTGVRGYTF
TRBD2 14 . TRBJ2-7 TRBV18 TGTGCCAGCTCACCCCAGCGGGAGTTTCACGAGCAGTACTTC CASSPQREFHEQYF
TRBD1 15 . TRBJ1-4 TRBV4-2 TGTGCCAGCAGCCAGGGGCAGGGGGCGGAGGAAAAACTGTTTTTT CASSQGQGAEEKLFF
. 16 . TRBJ1-2 TRBV18 TGTGCCAGCTCACCATTTAATGCGCAGATGAACTATGGCTACACCTTC CASSPFNAQMNYGYTF
TRBD2 16 . TRBJ2-1 TRBV9 TGTGCCAGCAGCGTAGAGACCGGGAGGGCCTACAATGAGCAGTTCTTC CASSVETGRAYNEQFF
. 11 . TRBJ1-1 TRBV30 TGTGCCTGGAGTGTATATGTTGAAGCTTTCTTT CAWSVYVEAFF
. 12 . TRBJ2-1 TRBV28 TGTGCCAGCAGTTCTATAGCGAATGAGCAGTTCTTC CASSSIANEQFF
. 14 . TRBJ1-1 TRBV5-1 TGCGCCAGCAGTTCTGACGGATTGAACACTGAAGCTTTCTTT CASSSDGLNTEAFF
TRBD2 16 . TRBJ2-5 TRBV4-3 TGCGCCAGCAGCTCCAACGGGGGTAGCGGGAAAAAGACCCAGTACTTC CASSSNGGSGKKTQYF